The present T cell receptor (beta chain) was sequenced within a study of blood T cell repertoires in COVID-19. Study overall: T cells, B-cell-depleted T cells, or PBMCs supplied cDNA or gDNA.

In the source study's methods: Reference gene primers were amplified, and this amplification served to estimate nucleated cell counts. Using immunoSEQ multiplex PCR, the repertoire was profiled, and TCRdb retains in-frame clones only, with some absent. The D gene and trimming were derived from the DNA, and the V and J assignments and clone size from that table. The table lists around 210,000 clones, 85% of them singletons. CDR3 length equals 15 residues. J gave up 4 bases and V 6 bases, and 8 bases lay outside the gene matches. Germline assignment: CDR1 LNHDA and CDR2 SQIVND (reference sequence). Seattle enrolled patients during active infection and tracked them longitudinally.

This sequence was found in a man in his sixties with COVID-19, enrolled during active disease. The chain is built from TRBV19 and TRBJ1-5; TRBD1 agrees at 8 bases. The sample consisted of peripheral blood. CDR3: CASRRTGSGNQPQHF. The CDR3 DNA reads TGTGCCAGTAGGAGGACAGGGTCGGGAAATCAGCCCCAGCATTTT.